Listed here is a single T cell receptor beta chain. Its cognate antigen is unknown. Methods used by the authors: For the immunoSEQ data, sequences were junction-only without quality scores, so filtering differed. The table came from immunoSEQ multiplex PCR; TCRdb's copy has only in-frame clones and leaves some out. V and J calls and clone size are those listed in that table; D and trimming were worked out from the DNA. The sample lists 2,500,000 or so clones; just under 95% were seen once. This sample is drawn from a study of shared clonotypes between healthy human individuals. Study-level results: Donor clonotype sharing was expected to depend on sequencing depth. Naive CD4 clonotypes overlapped across a handful of donors at roughly 5%.

The V gene's germline CDR1 is SGDLS and CDR2 YYNGEE. The CDR3 has 16 amino acids. With V trimmed by 4 bases and J by 8 bases, 15 bases remained unmatched. The sequencing sample was made of naive CD4+ T cells from PBMCs. Subset described: CD45RA+ positively selected. J is TRBJ2-1 and V is TRBV9; the match to TRBD2 covers 7 bases. The TCR sequence derives from a man aged 18-30 years in good health. Some clones in this sample may be carry-over from other donors' samples. The CDR3 coding sequence is TGTGCCAGCAGCACCTGGGAGGGTAGCGGTAGAGATGAGCAGTTCTTC. The encoded protein is CASSTWEGSGRDEQFF.